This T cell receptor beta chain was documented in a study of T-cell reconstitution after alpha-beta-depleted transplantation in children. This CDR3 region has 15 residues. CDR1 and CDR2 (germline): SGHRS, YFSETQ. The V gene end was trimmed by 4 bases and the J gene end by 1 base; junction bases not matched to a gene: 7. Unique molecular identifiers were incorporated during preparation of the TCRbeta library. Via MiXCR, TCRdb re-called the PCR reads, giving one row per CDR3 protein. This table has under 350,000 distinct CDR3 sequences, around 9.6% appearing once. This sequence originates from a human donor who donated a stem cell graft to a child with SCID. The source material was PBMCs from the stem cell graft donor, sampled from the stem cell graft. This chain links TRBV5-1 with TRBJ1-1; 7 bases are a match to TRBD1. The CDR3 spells CASSPPTGRNTEAFF. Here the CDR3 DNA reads TGCGCCAGCAGCCCGCCGACAGGGCGGAACACTGAAGCTTTCTTT.